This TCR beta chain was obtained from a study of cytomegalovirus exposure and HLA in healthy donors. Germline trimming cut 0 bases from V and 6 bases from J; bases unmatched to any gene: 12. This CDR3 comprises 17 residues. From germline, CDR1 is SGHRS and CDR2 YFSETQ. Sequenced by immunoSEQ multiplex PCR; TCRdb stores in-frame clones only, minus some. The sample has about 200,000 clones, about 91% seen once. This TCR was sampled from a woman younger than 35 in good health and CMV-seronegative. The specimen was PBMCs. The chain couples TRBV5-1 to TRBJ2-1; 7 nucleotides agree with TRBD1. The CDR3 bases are TGCGCCAGCAGCTTGGTGGCCCTAAGACAGGGTCGCAATGAGCAGTTCTTC. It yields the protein CASSLVALRQGRNEQFF. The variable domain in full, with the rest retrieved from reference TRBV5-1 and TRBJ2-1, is KAGVTQTPRYLIKTRGQQVTLSCSPISGHRSVSWYQQTPGQGLQFLFEYFSETQRNKGNFPGRFSGRQFSNSRSEMNVSTLELGDSALYLCASSLVALRQGRNEQFFGPGTRLTVL.